These T cell receptor beta chains were read from a single sample in a study of cytomegalovirus exposure and HLA in healthy donors. Sequenced by immunoSEQ multiplex PCR; TCRdb stores in-frame clones only, minus some. Here the sample spans 150,000 to 200,000 clones, roughly 83% being singletons. The source material was PBMCs. These receptors came from a young woman in good health and CMV-seronegative. The CDR3 runs from the conserved cysteine through the conserved F or W. D genes are given only for firm matches. A clone size is listed for some rows: how often the clone was seen (once, few, many), or a class if it is expanded.

>TRBV5-6|16|TRBD1|TRBJ1-6|.
TGTGCCAGCAGCTGGGGACAGGGGGCGTCTAATTCACCCCTCCACTTT
CASSWGQGASNSPLHF
>TRBV5-1|17|.|TRBJ1-1|.
TGCGCCAGCAGCTTGACACAGGGAAATTCTATGAACACTGAAGCTTTCTTT
CASSLTQGNSMNTEAFF
>TRBV15|16|.|TRBJ2-1|.
TGTGCCACCAGCCGGAGGTTAGGCGAGGGAAACAATGAGCAGTTCTTC
CATSRRLGEGNNEQFF
>TRBV19|14|.|TRBJ2-5|few
TGTGCCAGTAGTCAAAGGCAGGTCCAAGAGACCCAGTACTTC
CASSQRQVQETQYF
>TRBV7-2|14|TRBD1|TRBJ2-7|.
TGTGCCAGCAGCAGGGACAGGTGGGCCTACGAGCAGTACTTC
CASSRDRWAYEQYF
>TRBV6-6|16|TRBD2|TRBJ2-1|.
TGTGCCAGCAGACGCTCATCGGGAGGGCCCGGCAGCGAGCAGTTCTTC
CASRRSSGGPGSEQFF
>TRBV2|13|.|TRBJ1-1|.
TGTGCCAGCAACCGGGATTTAAACACTGAAGCTTTCTTT
CASNRDLNTEAFF
>TRBV7-6|14|TRBD1|TRBJ2-7|.
TGTGCCAGCAGCCAGGAGGGACAGGGCTACGAGCAGTACTTC
CASSQEGQGYEQYF
>TRBV6-1|15|TRBD2|TRBJ2-7|.
TGTGCCAGCAGTGAACTAAGCGGGGTCACCTACGAGCAGTACTTC
CASSELSGVTYEQYF
>TRBV7-9|13|.|TRBJ2-7|.
TGTGCCAGCAGCTTAGCCGGGTTCTACGAGCAGTACTTC
CASSLAGFYEQYF
>TRBV5-1|16|.|TRBJ2-4|.
TGCGCCAGCAGTTTCGGAGGATCAGAGGCCAAAAACATTCAGTACTTC
CASSFGGSEAKNIQYF
>TRBV27|12|TRBD1|TRBJ1-1|.
TGTGCCAGCAGCAGGACAGGATCTGAGTCTTTCTTT
CASSRTGSESFF
>TRBV4-2|16|TRBD2|TRBJ2-7|.
TGTGCCAGCAGCCAGAACCCGGGACTAGAGTTCGCCGAGCAGTACTTC
CASSQNPGLEFAEQYF
>TRBV19|16|TRBD2|TRBJ2-7|.
TGTGCCAGTAGCGGACTAGCGGGACACAGTGCCTACGAGCAGTACTTC
CASSGLAGHSAYEQYF
>TRBV19|17|.|TRBJ1-2|once
TGTGCCAGTAGGAAGTCCGAGACAGCATATTCTCCCTATGGCTACACCTTC
CASRKSETAYSPYGYTF
>TRBV7-9|15|.|TRBJ1-1|few
TGTGCCAGCGCATTGGTTGGGGGCGGAGTCTCTGAAGCTTTCTTT
CASALVGGGVSEAFF
>TRBV18|16|TRBD1|TRBJ1-6|few
TGTGCCAGCTCACCACCGCAGGGACAGCAAAATTCACCCCTCCACTTT
CASSPPQGQQNSPLHF
>TRBV29-1|12|.|TRBJ1-1|.
TGCAGCGTCTCGAGCCAGAACACTGAAGCTTTCTTT
CSVSSQNTEAFF
>TRBV27|14|TRBD1|TRBJ1-1|.
TGTGCCAGCAGACCTGGGACAGAGGAGCCTGAAGCTTTCTTT
CASRPGTEEPEAFF
>TRBV11-2|13|TRBD1|TRBJ1-2|.
TGTGCCAGCAGCCGCGGAGGGGGCAGAGGCTACACCTTC
CASSRGGGRGYTF
>TRBV4-1|16|.|TRBJ2-7|.
TGCGCCAGCAGCCGGAACCCTAGCATTTCCGCCTACGAGCAGTACTTC
CASSRNPSISAYEQYF
>TRBV29-1|16|TRBD1|TRBJ1-1|.
TGCAGCGTTTTCGAGGCAATGTGGACAGGGGGCACTGAAGCTTTCTTT
CSVFEAMWTGGTEAFF
>TRBV5-1|15|TRBD2|TRBJ2-3|.
TGCGCCAGCAGCACCCCTAGCGGAAGCACAGATACGCAGTATTTT
CASSTPSGSTDTQYF
>TRBV7-2|16|.|TRBJ1-1|.
TGTGCCAGCAGCTTAGGTCCCTACACTGCGGACACTGAAGCTTTCTTT
CASSLGPYTADTEAFF
>TRBV7-3|17|TRBD1|TRBJ1-1|.
TGTGCCAGCAGCTTAGCCCCGGGACAGGGGGCGGGCACTGAAGCTTTCTTT
CASSLAPGQGAGTEAFF
>TRBV9|16|TRBD2|TRBJ2-1|.
TGTGCCAGCAGCGTATCACGACTAGCGGGAGGCTATGAGCAGTTCTTC
CASSVSRLAGGYEQFF
>TRBV13|16|TRBD2|TRBJ2-7|.
TGTGCCAGCAGCCGCAGGTGGGAAGCGGGGGGCTACGAGCAGTACTTC
CASSRRWEAGGYEQYF
>TRBV5-1|16|.|TRBJ1-2|.
TGCGCCAGCAGCTCGGGACCGGCGGGGGACATCATGCGGTACACCTTC
CASSSGPAGDIMRYTF
>TRBV7-2|15|.|TRBJ2-6|.
TGTGCCAGCAGCTTAACCGGGTTAGGGGCCAACGTCCTGACTTTC
CASSLTGLGANVLTF
>TRBV7-9|14|TRBD1|TRBJ2-7|few
TGTGCCAGCAGCTTCCCCGGACAGGGCCAAGGGCAGTACTTC
CASSFPGQGQGQYF
>TRBV7-9|16|.|TRBJ2-7|.
TGTGCCAGCAGCACCACCATGGGCTATCTCTCTTACGAGCAGTACTTC
CASSTTMGYLSYEQYF
>TRBV15|16|TRBD2|TRBJ2-1|.
TGTGCCACCAGCGTCCCGGCCGGGACTAGCTACAATGAGCAGTTCTTC
CATSVPAGTSYNEQFF
>TRBV6-4|15|.|TRBJ2-1|.
TGTGCCAGCAGTGTAGACAGGATAGAGGGCAATGAGCAGTTCTTC
CASSVDRIEGNEQFF
>TRBV11-3|13|.|TRBJ2-7|few
TGTGCCAGCAGTTTCGGAGAGGGATACGAGCAGTACTTC
CASSFGEGYEQYF
>TRBV9|16|TRBD1|TRBJ1-2|.
TGTGCCAGCAGCGTAGATAGGACAGGGGTGGCCTATGGCTACACCTTC
CASSVDRTGVAYGYTF
>TRBV7-9|15|.|TRBJ2-1|few
TGTGCCAGCAGCTCATCCCAACATTGGCAGGATGAGCAGTTCTTC
CASSSSQHWQDEQFF
>TRBV5-8|16|TRBD1|TRBJ2-1|.
TGTGCCAGCAGCTTGTTGAGGACAGGGTCCTACAATGAGCAGTTCTTC
CASSLLRTGSYNEQFF
>TRBV5-4|15|.|TRBJ2-7|.
TGTGCCAGCAGCGCGGGACCGCTAACTTCCTACGAGCAGTACTTC
CASSAGPLTSYEQYF
>TRBV7-8|13|.|TRBJ2-1|.
TGTGCCAGCAGCTTAGCATTGAGACTAGAGCAGTTCTTC
CASSLALRLEQFF
>TRBV11-2|14|TRBD2|TRBJ2-3|.
TGTGCCAGCAGACCGACTAGCATGACAGATACGCAGTATTTT
CASRPTSMTDTQYF
>TRBV6-1|13|TRBD1|TRBJ1-2|once
TGTGCCAGCAGCGACAGGGGGCACTATGGCTACACCTTC
CASSDRGHYGYTF
>TRBV7-6|14|TRBD1|TRBJ1-4|.
TGTGCCAGCAGCACGGGACAGCCAAATGAAAAACTGTTTTTT
CASSTGQPNEKLFF
>TRBV9|16|TRBD2|TRBJ2-1|.
TGTGCCAGCAGCGGGGGACTAGCGGGGTTTTTTAGTGAGCAGTTCTTC
CASSGGLAGFFSEQFF
>TRBV5-5|14|.|TRBJ1-5|.
TGTGCCAGCAGCTTGGGTCCCGGGAATCAGCCCCAGCATTTT
CASSLGPGNQPQHF
>TRBV30|12|.|TRBJ2-1|.
TGTGCCTGGACCCCGGGCTACAATGAGCAGTTCTTC
CAWTPGYNEQFF
>TRBV7-2|12|.|TRBJ2-5|.
TGTCCCTCGGGGGAGGTCCAAGAGACCCAGTACTTC
CPSGEVQETQYF